This T cell receptor beta chain comes out of a study of radiotherapy plus CTLA-4 blockade in lung cancer. About the research overall: For approximately 19% of patients, objective responses occurred, and about 33% had disease control. Study conclusions and caveats: Reports state that early shifts in blood T cell clones, with interferon-beta, best predicted response. Subsequent to radiotherapy plus ipilimumab, tumor-derived TCR clones underwent expansion in blood.

Focal radiation was given together with CTLA-4 blockade (ipilimumab) to patients with chemo-refractory metastatic non-small-cell lung cancer. In the case of this clone: The antigen is not known.

Germline CDR1 is KGHSH and CDR2 is LQKENI. With V trimmed by 6 bases and J by 7 bases, 12 bases remained unmatched. The CDR3 extends over 15 amino acids. Only in-frame clones appear in the TCRdb table, and some are missing; sequencing was by immunoSEQ multiplex PCR. The table lists tens of thousands of clones, more than 60% of them singletons. This TCR came from a human donor with non-small cell lung cancer who had a partial response to radiotherapy plus ipilimumab. Some clones in this sample may be carry-over from other donors' samples. The specimen was peripheral blood, collected from a patient treated with radiotherapy plus ipilimumab. The V and J genes are TRBV18 and TRBJ2-5, with 9 positions matching TRBD2. In nucleotides, the CDR3 is TGTGCCAGCTCCCCTCTGAGCGGGGGGCAGGCGACCCAGTACTTC. Protein: CASSPLSGGQATQYF.